This T cell receptor (beta chain) was sequenced in a study of beta chain features in type 1 diabetes (dated by TCRdb to between 2018 and 2020). Regarding the study in general: Mean age, gender distribution, total cell number and subset yield were not different between patients and healthy donors. Across all samples, some 100,000,000 sorted cells were examined, and cell number per subset correlated strongly with RNA yield. In the study, TCRB repertoires of sorted circulating CD4+ T cell subsets from recently diagnosed type 1 diabetes patients were compared with those of matched healthy donors. Regulatory and stem cell-like memory subsets were isolated from only 8 patients and about eight healthy donors, whereas naive and central memory subsets came from all 30 or so donors. Summary of the overall study and its limitations: Patients with type 1 diabetes made fewer insertions and deleted more nucleotides at VDJ recombination sites, implying thymic rearrangement abnormalities. Because cDNA was sequenced instead of genomic DNA, highly expressing activated cells could be over-represented, though the groups showed no difference in activation or CD3 levels. The naive, central memory and regulatory TCRB repertoires appeared to resemble one another more closely among patients than among healthy donors. Because small numbers of individuals were included in the HLA sub-analyses, any influence of HLA type on TCRB rearrangement was left unresolved. Type 1 diabetes patients showed a moderate but significant shortening of TCRB CDR3 length in all four CD4+ subsets. PCR might favor shorter templates, but patient and control samples were amplified and corrected together, so any skew would affect both groups equally.

Compared with germline, V lacks 6 bases and J lacks 1 base; bases without a gene match: 15. Taken from the germline V gene (reference sequence), the CDR1 and CDR2 loops are SGHAT and FQDESV. Its CDR3 holds 17 amino acids, cysteine through phenylalanine. This entry keeps only the CDR3 DNA: 51 bases, framed from base 1. From each donor, a single peripheral blood sample of about 120 mL on average was drawn into heparinised tubes. A BD FACSAria II and a panel including CD45RO, CCR7, CD25, CD127, CD95 and CD27 were used to sort naive, central memory, regulatory and stem cell-like memory CD4+ T cells. Every sorted population had a purity above 95%. PBMCs were separated immediately by Lymphoprep density gradient centrifugation and were stained directly, without being cultured. Samples were stained and sorted in pairs, with one healthy donor and one patient per experiment, so that batch effects were minimized.

This clone was seen a handful of times. The target of this receptor is not known. No clone much larger than this one lies a single base away; base qualities are absent. The High Capacity cDNA Reverse Transcription Kit was used to reverse transcribe all of the isolated RNA, meaning that expressed TCRB transcripts were what got sequenced. Deep immunoSEQ sequencing was performed on naive, central memory and regulatory T cell samples, with an average of around 3.5 million total reads per sample. Sorted cells were lysed in RLT buffer and RNA was extracted with DNase-treated RNeasy Micro or Mini kits, depending on cell number. To prevent cross-contamination, each cell subset was processed individually, whereas patient and healthy donor samples were processed jointly. The immunoSEQ multiplex PCR was used to amplify TCRB sequences from cDNA, yielding 87-bp fragments that span the CDR3 region. The amplicons were sequenced using the Illumina HiSeq platform. As for how the authors treated the data: PCR bias was computationally corrected using synthetic template baselines, reads within Hamming distance 2 were collapsed, and singletons that could not be merged were discarded. Reads were aligned against IMGT to assign V, D and J genes, CDR3 length and insertions or deletions at six rearrangement sites. Within each subset, clonotype counts were normalized to sorted cell number, after which true diversity and Gini coefficients were computed with the tcR R package. The overlap coefficient, calculated on TCRB nucleotide sequences, was used to measure repertoire sharing. The immuneACCESS repertoire file appears here via TCRdb, limited to in-frame rearrangements. These files lack a portion of the clones; in checked studies, under half of the deficit traces to unresolved V genes, and the cause of the others is not known. D and trimming were read from the DNA, whereas the V and J calls and clone size are those reported in that table. This sample is represented by 150,000 to 170,000 clones; approximately 8.1% of them were singletons. The ten most abundant clones make up about 0.6% of the sample.

The sample consisted of central memory CD4+ T cells from blood. The V and J segments used are TRBV11-1 and TRBJ2-7, and 7 junctional nucleotides match TRBD2. This TCR derives from a man aged 18 to 29 in good health. The CDR3 loop reads CASRGPFGLGGSYEQYF. The sequenced DNA is TGTGCCAGCAGGGGACCCTTTGGACTAGGAGGGTCCTACGAGCAGTACTTC. The full variable domain, completed from the reference TRBV11-1 and TRBJ2-7 proteins outside the CDR3, reads EAEVAQSPRYKITEKSQAVAFWCDPISGHATLYWYRQILGQGPELLVQFQDESVVDDSQLPKDRFSAERLKGVDSTLKIQPAELGDSAMYLCASRGPFGLGGSYEQYFGPGTRLTVT.